The 16 T cell receptor beta chains in this list originate from one sample, sequenced in a study of CD8+ T cells in alopecia areata. Documented treatment: oral pan-JAK inhibitor, 5-10 mg twice daily. Extracted RNA was reverse transcribed, and the resulting cDNA served as sequencing template. Sequenced by immunoSEQ multiplex PCR; TCRdb stores in-frame clones only, minus some. The sample carries about 200,000 clones, 45% to 75% recorded once. The sequenced sample was CD4+ T cells sorted from blood, obtained at week 4, from a patient treated with tofacitinib. All receptors come from a human donor with alopecia areata.

The rearrangement uses TRBV30 and TRBJ1-2; the D is unclear. This CDR3 region has 12 residues. In germline, CDR1 is GTSNPN, CDR2 SVGIG (reference sequence). Trimming took off 3 bases at V and 5 bases at J, with 10 bases between the two ends. CDR3 coding DNA: TGTGCCTGGAGAGGAGGACCTTATGGCTACACCTTC. This encodes CAWRGGPYGYTF.

The gene calls are TRBV25-1 and TRBJ2-5; D is unresolved. V lost 7 bases and J 0 bases, leaving 9 bases between the germline ends. CDR1 is MGHDK, CDR2 SYGVNS, per germline. The CDR3 is 13 residues long. The CDR3 DNA sequence: TGTGCCAGCATACTACGGGACCAAGAGACCCAGTACTTC. Translated: CASILRDQETQYF.

This chain joins TRBV29-1 and TRBJ1-2; perhaps TRBD1 as D (6 bases). The germline V and J ends were trimmed by 7 bases and 3 bases, with 12 bases remaining between them. Germline loops: CDR1 SQVTM, CDR2 ANQGSEA. The CDR3 length is 12 residues. Here the CDR3 reads CSAGQTDYGYTF. The CDR3 DNA is TGCAGCGCTGGACAGACGGACTATGGCTACACCTTC.

This rearrangement joins TRBV7-9 to TRBJ2-5; 10 bases line up with TRBD2. V was pared by 11 bases and J by 5 bases, with 11 bases of the junction left unmatched. The CDR3 runs 14 residues. The V gene's germline CDR1 is SEHNR and CDR2 FQNEAQ (reference sequence). The CDR3 nucleotides read TGTGCCTCAGCCAGCGGGGGGGATTCGGAGACCCAGTACTTC. Translating gives CASASGGDSETQYF.

V usage is TRBV20-1 and J usage is TRBJ2-5, with D unclear. The CDR3 contains 10 residues. The germline V gene encodes CDR1 DFQATT and CDR2 SNEGSKA (reference sequence). V lost 5 bases and J lost 3, with 4 bases in between. This CDR3 reads CSADKETQYF. The CDR3 coding sequence is TGCAGTGCTGATAAAGAGACCCAGTACTTC.

This clone was recorded a few times. This rearrangement joins TRBV5-4 to TRBJ2-7, with 7 bases that match TRBD2. The germline V gene has CDR1 SGHNT and CDR2 YYREEE (reference sequence). With 0 bases clipped from V and 2 bases from J, the junction kept 5 bases outside the gene matches. The CDR3 consists of 15 residues. Here the CDR3 reads CASSLEPSGTYEQYF. The CDR3 bases are TGTGCCAGCAGCTTGGAGCCTAGCGGAACCTACGAGCAGTACTTC.

The J gene is TRBJ1-6, the V gene TRBV2; a possible D gene is TRBD1 (5 bases). Trimming removed 6 bases at V and 7 bases at J, with 13 bases between. Germline loops: CDR1 SNHLY, CDR2 FYNNEI. The CDR3 totals 14 residues. The CDR3 nucleotides read TGTGCCAGCAGAGGCCGGGACGGAAATTCACCCCTCCACTTT. Amino acid sequence: CASRGRDGNSPLHF.

The chain carries TRBV4-1 and TRBJ2-2, with 7 bases aligning to TRBD1. Germline assignment: CDR1 MGHRA and CDR2 YSYEKL. The CDR3 spans 16 residues. V shed 5 bases and J 6 bases; nucleotides not matched to a gene: 12. The chain's CDR3 is CASSDPGRGQAGELFF. CDR3 nucleotide sequence: TGCGCCAGCAGCGATCCTGGAAGGGGGCAGGCCGGGGAGCTGTTTTTT.

This clone has just a few counts. This chain connects TRBV18 to TRBJ2-5, with TRBD2 matching over 7 bases. With 3 bases clipped from V and 2 bases from J, the junction kept 15 bases outside the gene matches. Germline assignment: CDR1 KGHSH and CDR2 LQKENI. This CDR3 spans 18 amino acids. The chain's CDR3 is CASSPAATGGGSQETQYF. CDR3 in DNA: TGTGCCAGCTCACCGGCGGCAACGGGAGGTGGGTCTCAAGAGACCCAGTACTTC.

This clone has just one count. The rearrangement joins TRBV29-1 to TRBJ1-2; 8 bases map to TRBD1. The CDR3 length is 13 residues. Losses at the gene ends were 3 bases for V and 3 bases for J; bases not matched to a gene: 3. The germline V gene encodes CDR1 SQVTM and CDR2 ANQGSEA. Written as DNA, the CDR3 is TGCAGCGTTGATGACAGGGGAGACTATGGCTACACCTTC. Residues: CSVDDRGDYGYTF. The full variable domain, in which reference TRBV29-1 and TRBJ1-2 provide the parts outside the CDR3, is SAVISQKPSRDICQRGTSLTIQCQVDSQVTMMFWYRQQPGQSLTLIATANQGSEATYESGFVIDKFPISRPNLTFSTLTVSNMSPEDSSIYLCSVDDRGDYGYTFGSGTRLTVV.

V is TRBV10-3 and J is TRBJ1-1; 8 bases align to TRBD1. Looked up from germline, CDR1 is ENHRY and CDR2 is SYGVKD. V was pared by 10 bases and J by 4 bases, with 5 bases of the junction left unmatched. This CDR3 region has 12 residues. CDR3 in amino acids: CATWTGSTEAFF. CDR3 DNA sequence: TGTGCCACTTGGACAGGGAGCACTGAAGCTTTCTTT.

The rearrangement uses TRBV7-2 and TRBJ2-5; TRBD1 agrees at 7 bases. V lost 0 bases and J lost 4; bases outside the gene matches: 5. Germline V gives CDR1 SGHTA, CDR2 FQGNSA. The CDR3 is 15 amino acids. Here the CDR3 reads CASSLAGQLRETQYF. In DNA form, the CDR3 reads TGTGCCAGCAGCTTAGCGGGACAGCTCCGAGAGACCCAGTACTTC. Supplemented by reference TRBV7-2 and TRBJ2-5, the full variable domain reads GAGVSQSPSNKVTEKGKDVELRCDPISGHTALYWYRQSLGQGLEFLIYFQGNSAPDKSGLPSDRFSAERTGGSVSTLTIQRTQQEDSAVYLCASSLAGQLRETQYFGPGTRLLVL.

V and J are TRBV29-1 and TRBJ2-1; the D gene is possibly TRBD1 (6 bases). The CDR3 runs to 14 residues. Trimming cost V 6 bases and J 0 bases, with 12 bases left between them. Germline-derived CDR1 and CDR2 are SQVTM and ANQGSEA. The CDR3 reads CSVLRGYSYNEQFF. The DNA for the CDR3 is TGCAGCGTCCTCAGGGGTTACTCCTACAATGAGCAGTTCTTC.

The chain combines TRBV30 with TRBJ1-5; the D gene is possibly TRBD1 (6 bases). Trimming shortened V by 3 bases and J by 4 bases, and 10 bases separated the two germline ends. Germline CDR1 reads GTSNPN; CDR2 reads SVGIG (reference sequence). This CDR3 spans 13 amino acids. The CDR3 is CAWRTRGNQPQHF. As DNA, the CDR3 is TGTGCCTGGAGGACAAGGGGGAATCAGCCCCAGCATTTT.

In its sample, this clone was seen once. V usage is TRBV6-6 and J usage is TRBJ1-2; D is possibly TRBD1 (5 bases). This CDR3 contains 13 residues. The ends were cut back, 5 bases at V and 6 bases at J, with 13 bases in the middle. In germline, CDR1 is MNHNY, CDR2 SVGAGI (reference sequence). The CDR3 sequence: CASSPPGADGYTF. Here the CDR3 DNA reads TGTGCCAGCAGTCCTCCCGGGGCAGATGGCTACACCTTC.

There are a few counts of this clone. The chain couples TRBV21-1 to TRBJ2-7; the D call TRBD1 from the table was never checked on the DNA. TRBV21-1 counts as a pseudogene. The CDR3 is 20 residues long. The CDR3 protein is CASSKLPAGQDRRRAYEQYF. In DNA, the CDR3 is TGTGCCAGCAGCAAACTCCCCGCAGGACAGGACCGCAGAAGGGCCTACGAGCAGTACTTC.